This T cell receptor beta chain was observed in a study of molecular identifiers for immune sequencing clone quantification. Study context: In the replicates, RNA derived from around 20,000 or 99,000 naive CD8 cells was divided into five parts, and four were sequenced.

Each CDR3 protein is one row after TCRdb ran MiXCR on the PCR reads. The data hold 30,000 to 40,000 distinct CDR3 sequences, with 19% observed a single time. Germline loops: CDR1 SNHLY, CDR2 FYNNEI. Trimming pared 6 bases from V and 4 bases from J, leaving 20 bases between. The CDR3 runs 16 residues. This clonotype was seen repeatedly, ten times or more. Sequenced material: naive CD8+ T cells from blood, with Jurkat cell RNA spiked in. Specified subset: FACS-sorted CD8+CD4-CCR7+CD45RA+ naive T cells. This clonotype was sampled from a human donor in good health. Some libraries in this study had Jurkat cell RNA spiked in. This sequence joins TRBV2 and TRBJ2-3; the D gene is possibly TRBD2 (7 bases). CDR3: CASRKGGAYASDTQYF. In DNA form, the CDR3 reads TGTGCCAGCAGAAAAGGGGGGGCCTACGCTTCAGATACGCAGTATTTT. Variable domain in full (rest from reference TRBV2 and TRBJ2-3): EPEVTQTPSHQVTQMGQEVILRCVPISNHLYFYWYRQILGQKVEFLVSFYNNEISEKSEIFDDQFSVERPDGSNFTLKIRSTKLEDSAMYFCASRKGGAYASDTQYFGPGTRLTVL.